A selection of T cell receptor beta chains follows, all from one sample in a study of technical replicates of blood from a handful of donors. Generated by immunoSEQ multiplex PCR, the TCRdb table keeps only in-frame clones and is missing some. The table has about 12,000 clones, over 85% seen once; the top ten hold 6.5% to 8.5%. The sequenced sample consisted of PBMCs. Receptor source: a human donor in good health. The CDR3 runs from the conserved cysteine through the conserved F or W. Fields, in order: clone size, D gene, J gene, V gene, CDR3 DNA, CDR3 protein. D genes are given only for firm matches. Expanded clones get a size class; other rows say once, few or many, or leave the size out.

>-|TRBD1|TRBJ2-3|TRBV27
TGTGCCAGCCGACAGGGATCAGATACGCAGTATTTT
CASRQGSDTQYF
>-|TRBD2|TRBJ2-5|TRBV14
TGTGCCAGCAGCTCGAGACCGACTAGCGGGAACCTCTGGGGAGAGACCCAGTACTTC
CASSSRPTSGNLWGETQYF
>once|-|TRBJ1-2|TRBV5-1
TGCGCCAGCAGCCCGGATGGGGGGAGCGACTATGGCTACACCTTC
CASSPDGGSDYGYTF
>-|-|TRBJ2-7|TRBV28
TGTGCCAGCAGTTTTAACTCCTACGAGCAGTACTTC
CASSFNSYEQYF
>-|TRBD2|TRBJ2-7|TRBV7-9
TGTGCCAGCAGCTTAAGGCAGACTGCGGGAGGGTTCGAGCAGTACTTC
CASSLRQTAGGFEQYF
>-|TRBD2|TRBJ2-3|TRBV7-6
TGTGCCAGCAGCTTAGAGGGGAGCGGGAGGGCCACAGATACGCAGTATTTT
CASSLEGSGRATDTQYF
>-|-|TRBJ2-7|TRBV6-5
TGTGCCAGCAGTTACGGGTTGGAGGGCCTATACGAGCAGTACTTC
CASSYGLEGLYEQYF
>-|TRBD2|TRBJ2-7|TRBV13
TGTGCCAGCAGATCCACGACTAGCGGGAGGTACGAGCAGTACTTC
CASRSTTSGRYEQYF
>-|-|TRBJ2-5|TRBV7-9
TGTGCCAGCAGCTTAGGATGGGCGAACCAAGAGACCCAGTACTTC
CASSLGWANQETQYF
>-|-|TRBJ2-5|TRBV4-1
TGCGCCAGCAGCCAAGATGGGCGGGAAGGGGAGACCCAGTACTTC
CASSQDGREGETQYF
>-|TRBD2|TRBJ2-1|TRBV6-5
TGTGCCAGCAGTTACAGGACTAGCGGGAGGAACAATGAGCAGTTCTTC
CASSYRTSGRNNEQFF
>-|TRBD1|TRBJ2-3|TRBV6-6
TGTGCCAGCAGTCCGACAGGGGTTCAAGATACGCAGTATTTT
CASSPTGVQDTQYF
>-|-|TRBJ2-2|TRBV6-4
TGTGCCAGCAGTGAATCAGCGGCGAACACCGGGGAGCTGTTTTTT
CASSESAANTGELFF
>-|-|TRBJ1-1|TRBV18
TGTGCCAGCTCACCATTCGAGGGCGCGCAGACCATGAACACTGAAGCTTTCTTT
CASSPFEGAQTMNTEAFF
>-|-|TRBJ2-7|TRBV11-2
TGTGCCAGCAGCTTCCTACAGGGGGGGGCGTTCCTTTACGAGCAGTACTTC
CASSFLQGGAFLYEQYF
>-|-|TRBJ1-5|TRBV15
TGTGCCACCAGCAGACAAGGGGAGGGGCAGCCCCAGCATTTT
CATSRQGEGQPQHF
>-|-|TRBJ1-1|TRBV18
TGTGCCAGCTCACCAAGTGGGGCCGTCGAAGCTTTCTTT
CASSPSGAVEAFF
>-|-|TRBJ2-3|TRBV6-4
TGTGCCAGCAGTGACTCCGCGGGATCGACAGATACGCAGTATTTT
CASSDSAGSTDTQYF
>-|-|TRBJ2-3|TRBV7-9
TGTGCCAGCAGCTCCTCGGGGGCAGATACGCAGTATTTT
CASSSSGADTQYF
>-|TRBD1|TRBJ1-2|TRBV25-1
TGTGCCAGCAGTGAAAAATTCGGGACAGGGGGCTTCTATGGCTACACCTTC
CASSEKFGTGGFYGYTF
>-|-|TRBJ1-5|TRBV7-2
TGTGCCAGCAGCGCTCGCCTAGGGGATCAGCCCCAGCATTTT
CASSARLGDQPQHF
>-|TRBD2|TRBJ2-7|TRBV27
TGTGCCAGCCGACTAGCGGATACATACGAGCAGTACTTC
CASRLADTYEQYF
>-|TRBD2|TRBJ2-1|TRBV19
TGTGCCAGTGCGACTAGCGGGAACCACAATGAGCAGTTCTTC
CASATSGNHNEQFF
>-|-|TRBJ2-6|TRBV2
TGTGCCAGCACCAAAGCGGGTACTGGGGCCAACGTCCTGACTTTC
CASTKAGTGANVLTF
>-|-|TRBJ2-5|TRBV5-6
TGTGCCAGCAGCTTCGGCCCAGGGGCTCGGGAGACCCAGTACTTC
CASSFGPGARETQYF
>-|-|TRBJ2-3|TRBV4-2
TGTGCCAGCAGCCACACTTTGGGAGCGCGGATGTCCCACACAGATACGCAGTATTTT
CASSHTLGARMSHTDTQYF
>-|TRBD2|TRBJ2-1|TRBV5-1
TGCGCCAGCGCCGGCGCTAGCGGAAATGAGCAGTTCTTC
CASAGASGNEQFF
>-|-|TRBJ1-5|TRBV19
TGTGCCAGTAGTATCACGGACAGTCGCAATCAGCCCCAGCATTTT
CASSITDSRNQPQHF
>-|-|TRBJ2-5|TRBV6-5
TGTGCCAGCAGTTACTCTATCGGGAAAGGGTCAGAGACCCAGTACTTC
CASSYSIGKGSETQYF
>-|-|TRBJ2-4|TRBV29-1
TGCAGCGTTGAGGTGCGCGGAGCCAAAAACATTCAGTACTTC
CSVEVRGAKNIQYF
>-|TRBD1|TRBJ1-2|TRBV11-2
TGTGCCAGCAGCCCGACAGGGGAATATGGCTACACCTTC
CASSPTGEYGYTF
>-|TRBD2|TRBJ2-5|TRBV6-5
TGTGCCAGCAGTCTACTCAGCGGGAGCGAGACCCAGTACTTC
CASSLLSGSETQYF
>-|-|TRBJ1-2|TRBV6-1
TGTGCCAGCAGGACCGACAGCTCTAACTATGGCTACACCTTC
CASRTDSSNYGYTF
>-|-|TRBJ2-3|TRBV4-1
TGCGCCAGCAGCCAAGACATGGTGAACTCCCCTAGCACAGATACGCAGTATTTT
CASSQDMVNSPSTDTQYF
>-|TRBD1|TRBJ2-5|TRBV5-1
TGCGCCAGCAAAAAAGACAGGGGGCTGTCGGAGACCCAGTACTTC
CASKKDRGLSETQYF
>-|TRBD1|TRBJ1-5|TRBV5-1
TGCGCCAGCAGCTTGGGACAGGGCGAGCAGCCCCAGCATTTT
CASSLGQGEQPQHF
>-|-|TRBJ1-5|TRBV19
TGTGCCAGTAGTTCTAGTCTCCTGAATAGCAATCAGCCCCAGCATTTT
CASSSSLLNSNQPQHF
>-|-|TRBJ2-1|TRBV7-8
TGTGCCAGCAGCTTACTTCTTGGTTCTCGGGATGAGCAGTTCTTC
CASSLLLGSRDEQFF
>-|TRBD1|TRBJ2-1|TRBV23-1
TGCGCCAGCAGTCAGCGCGACAGGGACAAGTTAAACAATGAGCAGTTCTTC
CASSQRDRDKLNNEQFF
>-|TRBD1|TRBJ2-2|TRBV27
TGTGCCGCCCCGGGGACAGGGGCGTATGCCGGGGAGCTGTTTTTT
CAAPGTGAYAGELFF
>once|TRBD1|TRBJ1-5|TRBV4-2
TGTGCCAGCAGCCTACTGACAGGGGAGGGCAATCAGCCCCAGCATTTT
CASSLLTGEGNQPQHF
>-|TRBD1|TRBJ2-5|TRBV6-6
TGTGCCAGCAGCAGGGGGCGTGAGACCCAGTACTTC
CASSRGRETQYF